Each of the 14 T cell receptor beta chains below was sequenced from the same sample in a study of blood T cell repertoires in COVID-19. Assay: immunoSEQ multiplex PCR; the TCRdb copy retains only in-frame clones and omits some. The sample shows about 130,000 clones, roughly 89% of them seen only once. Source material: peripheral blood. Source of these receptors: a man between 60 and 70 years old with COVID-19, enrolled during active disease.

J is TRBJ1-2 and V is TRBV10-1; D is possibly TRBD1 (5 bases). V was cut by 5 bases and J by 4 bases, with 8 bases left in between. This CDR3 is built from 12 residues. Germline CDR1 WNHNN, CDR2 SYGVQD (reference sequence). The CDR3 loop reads CASSQGAYGYTF. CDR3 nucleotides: TGCGCCAGCAGTCAGGGTGCCTATGGCTACACCTTC.

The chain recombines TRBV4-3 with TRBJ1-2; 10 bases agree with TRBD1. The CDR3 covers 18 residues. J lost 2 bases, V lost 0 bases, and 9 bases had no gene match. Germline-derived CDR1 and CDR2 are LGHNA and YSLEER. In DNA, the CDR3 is TGCGCCAGCAGCCAAGAAAGAGACAGGGGGCGGGAAAACTATGGCTACACCTTC. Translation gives CASSQERDRGRENYGYTF.

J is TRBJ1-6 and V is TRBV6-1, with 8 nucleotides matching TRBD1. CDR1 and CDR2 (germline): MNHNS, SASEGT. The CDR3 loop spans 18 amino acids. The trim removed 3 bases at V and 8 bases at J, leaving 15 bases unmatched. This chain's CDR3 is CASSDRTGKVSGYSPLHF. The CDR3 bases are TGTGCCAGCAGTGACCGGACAGGGAAGGTTTCTGGTTATTCACCCCTCCACTTT.

CDR3 DNA: TGTGCCAGTAGTATTGGGGCACAGGGGGCTATCCTCACTGAAGCTTTCTTT. This sequence encodes CASSIGAQGAILTEAFF. The J gene is TRBJ1-1, the V gene TRBV19, with 9 bases matching TRBD1. After removal of 3 bases from V and 4 bases from J, the junction contained 12 bases not matched to a gene. Germline-derived CDR1 and CDR2 are LNHDA and SQIVND (reference sequence). CDR3 length: 17 amino acids.

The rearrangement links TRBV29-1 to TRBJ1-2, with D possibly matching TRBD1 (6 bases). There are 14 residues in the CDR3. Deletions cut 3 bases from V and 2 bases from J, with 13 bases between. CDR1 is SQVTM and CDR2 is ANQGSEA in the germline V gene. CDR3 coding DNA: TGCAGCGTTGACGTACAGGGTGAAAACTATGGCTACACCTTC. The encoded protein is CSVDVQGENYGYTF.

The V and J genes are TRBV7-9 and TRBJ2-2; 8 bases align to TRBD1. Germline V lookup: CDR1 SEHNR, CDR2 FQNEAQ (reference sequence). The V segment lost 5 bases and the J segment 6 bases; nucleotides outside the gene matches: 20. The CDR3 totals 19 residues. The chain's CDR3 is CASSRTRTGLSSYAGELFF. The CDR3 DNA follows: TGTGCCAGCAGCCGAACAAGGACAGGGCTTAGTTCGTACGCCGGGGAGCTGTTTTTT.

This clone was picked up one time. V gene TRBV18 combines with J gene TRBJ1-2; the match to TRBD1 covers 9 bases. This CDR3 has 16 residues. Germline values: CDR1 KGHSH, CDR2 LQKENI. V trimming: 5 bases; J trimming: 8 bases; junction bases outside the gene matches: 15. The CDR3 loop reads CASSTHGPGQGFGYTF. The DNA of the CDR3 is TGTGCCAGCTCAACCCACGGTCCGGGACAGGGATTCGGCTACACCTTC.

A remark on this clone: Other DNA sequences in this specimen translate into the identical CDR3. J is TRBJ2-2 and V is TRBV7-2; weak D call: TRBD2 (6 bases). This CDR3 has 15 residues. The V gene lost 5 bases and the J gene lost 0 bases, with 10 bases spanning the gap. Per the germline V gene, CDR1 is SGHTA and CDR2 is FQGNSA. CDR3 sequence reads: CASSPGLANTGELFF. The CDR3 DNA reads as TGTGCCAGCAGCCCGGGACTCGCGAACACCGGGGAGCTGTTTTTT.

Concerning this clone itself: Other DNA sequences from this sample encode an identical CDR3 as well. CDR3 residues: CASSLRGGDQPQHF. The CDR3, as DNA: TGTGCCAGCTCCTTAAGGGGTGGGGATCAGCCCCAGCATTTT. V gene TRBV7-2 combines with J gene TRBJ1-5, with D perhaps matching TRBD1 (5 bases). Deletions cut 8 bases from V and 5 bases from J, with 16 bases between. Germline lookup yields CDR1 SGHTA and CDR2 FQGNSA. This CDR3 has 14 residues. Supplemented by reference TRBV7-2 and TRBJ1-5, the full variable domain reads GAGVSQSPSNKVTEKGKDVELRCDPISGHTALYWYRQSLGQGLEFLIYFQGNSAPDKSGLPSDRFSAERTGGSVSTLTIQRTQQEDSAVYLCASSLRGGDQPQHFGDGTRLSIL.

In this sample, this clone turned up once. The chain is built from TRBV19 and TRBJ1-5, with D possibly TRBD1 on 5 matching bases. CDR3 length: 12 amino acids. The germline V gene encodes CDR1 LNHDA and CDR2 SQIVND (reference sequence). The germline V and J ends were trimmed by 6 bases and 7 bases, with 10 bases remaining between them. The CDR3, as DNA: TGTGCCAGTAGGCAGGGTGGACAGCCCCAGCATTTT. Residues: CASRQGGQPQHF. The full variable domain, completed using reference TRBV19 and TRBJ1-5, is DGGITQSPKYLFRKEGQNVTLSCEQNLNHDAMYWYRQDPGQGLRLIYYSQIVNDFQKGDIAEGYSVSREKKESFPLTVTSAQKNPTAFYLCASRQGGQPQHFGDGTRLSIL.

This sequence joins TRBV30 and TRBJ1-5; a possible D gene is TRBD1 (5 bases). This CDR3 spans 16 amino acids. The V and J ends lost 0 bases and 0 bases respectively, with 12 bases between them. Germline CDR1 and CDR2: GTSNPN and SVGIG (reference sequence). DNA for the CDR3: TGTGCCTGGAGTGTCATGGGGGGATCTAGCAATCAGCCCCAGCATTTT. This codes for CAWSVMGGSSNQPQHF.

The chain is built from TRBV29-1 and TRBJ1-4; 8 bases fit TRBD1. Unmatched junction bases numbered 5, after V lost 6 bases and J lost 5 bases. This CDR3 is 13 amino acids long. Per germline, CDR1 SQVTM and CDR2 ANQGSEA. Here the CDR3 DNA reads TGCAGCGTGCAGGGGGCGCCGAATGAAAAACTGTTTTTT. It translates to CSVQGAPNEKLFF.

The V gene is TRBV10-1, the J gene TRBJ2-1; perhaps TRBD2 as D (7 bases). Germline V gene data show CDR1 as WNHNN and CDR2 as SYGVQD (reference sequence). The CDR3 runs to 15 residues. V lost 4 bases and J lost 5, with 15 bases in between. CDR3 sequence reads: CASSAGRGGNNEQFF. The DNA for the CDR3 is TGCGCCAGCAGTGCGGGTAGGGGGGGAAACAATGAGCAGTTCTTC.

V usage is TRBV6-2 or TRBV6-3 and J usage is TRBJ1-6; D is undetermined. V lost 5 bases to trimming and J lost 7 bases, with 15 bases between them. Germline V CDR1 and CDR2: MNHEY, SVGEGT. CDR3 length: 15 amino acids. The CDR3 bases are TGTGCCAGCAGTCTCTATGACACCTCGAATTCACCCCTCCACTTT. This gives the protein CASSLYDTSNSPLHF.